This TCR beta chain was identified during a study of blood T cell repertoires in COVID-19 (dated by TCRdb to about 2020). About the study as a whole: Samples covering the acute and convalescent phases of COVID-19 were provided by collaborators in the United States, Italy and Spain. A freely available public database, intended as a resource for researchers studying the immune response to SARS-CoV-2, is where the repertoires were released. Where available, HLA class I and class II types were taken from metadata supplied by the sample provider and were not determined by assay-based typing. Nearly every sample came with metadata listing a de-identified subject ID, COVID-19 status, age in years and sex. Deeply sampled blood TCRbeta repertoires from subjects exposed to, actively infected with, or recovered from COVID-19 were included in the dataset. The material from the prospective study consisted of cDNA or gDNA derived from T cells, B-cell-depleted T cells, or PBMCs. The samples were drawn from two sources: the first 160 participants of the ongoing ImmuneRACE study, and approximately 1,300 subjects contributed by 6 global collaborators.

Remarks on this clone: Its antigen remains unidentified. No quality values exist for individual bases; no much larger clone is one base distant.

Overall study outcomes, separate from this receptor: The amount of clinical and demographic metadata varied by source and participant and was provided uncurated.

Each collaborating institution followed its own protocols to collect whole blood in K2EDTA tubes. For TCRbeta analysis, collaborators shipped samples as frozen whole blood, isolated PBMCs, or DNA extracted from either of those sample types. TCRbeta CDR3 regions were amplified from genomic DNA using the immunoSEQ Assay, a bias-controlled multiplex PCR. Under the source paper's analysis protocol: The number of nucleated cells in each sample was estimated by amplification of reference gene primers within the assay. To quantify the absolute abundance of each unique TCRbeta CDR3 rearrangement, sequence reads were collapsed and filtered. Productive Simpson clonality was computed per sample as the square root of Simpson's diversity index over productive rearrangements. In its TCRdb copy, this immuneACCESS table keeps in-frame sequences only and misses some clones. Where compared with another copy, unresolved V genes explain less than half of these, and the others have no known cause. V and J calls and clone size are those listed in that table; D and trimming were worked out from the DNA. Present in this sample are about 230,000 clones, more than 70% of which were seen just once. The ten largest clones represent around 2.9% of the sample.

From V the trimming removes 2 bases and from J it removes 0 bases, while the gene matches leave 11 bases of the junction unaccounted for. The CDR3 measures 19 amino acids from cysteine to phenylalanine. The entry retains the CDR3 DNA only, 57 bases that are in frame from base 1. The germline V gene (reference sequence) sets CDR1 to LGHDT and CDR2 to YNNKEL. This sequence was found in a woman aged 60-70 years with acute or convalescent COVID-19. This chain is built from TRBV3-1 (or the pseudogene TRBV3-2) and TRBJ2-1; 9 central bases correspond to TRBD2. Sequencing was done on a sample of peripheral blood. The bases are TGTGCCAGCAGCCAAAAGGCTTTAGCGGGGGTGAGCTCCTACAATGAGCAGTTCTTC. It translates to CASSQKALAGVSSYNEQFF.